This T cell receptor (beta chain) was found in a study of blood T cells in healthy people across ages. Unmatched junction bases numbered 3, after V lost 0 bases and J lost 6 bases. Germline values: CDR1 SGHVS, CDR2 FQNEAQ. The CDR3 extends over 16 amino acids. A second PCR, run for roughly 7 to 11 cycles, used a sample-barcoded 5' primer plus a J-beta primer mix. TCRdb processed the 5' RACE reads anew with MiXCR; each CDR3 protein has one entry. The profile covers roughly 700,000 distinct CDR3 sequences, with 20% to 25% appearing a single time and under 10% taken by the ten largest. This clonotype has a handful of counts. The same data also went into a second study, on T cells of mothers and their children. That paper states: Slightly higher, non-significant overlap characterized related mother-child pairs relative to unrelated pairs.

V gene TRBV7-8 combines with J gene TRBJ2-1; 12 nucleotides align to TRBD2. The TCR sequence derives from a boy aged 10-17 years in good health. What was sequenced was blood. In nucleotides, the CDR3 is TGTGCCAGCAGCTTAGCGGCGGGACTAGCGGGCAATGAGCAGTTCTTC. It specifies CASSLAAGLAGNEQFF.